This entry lists 30 T cell receptor beta chains sequenced from one sample in a study of control samples from healthy donors and cancer patients. Only in-frame clones appear in the TCRdb table, and some are missing; sequencing was by immunoSEQ multiplex PCR. The sample includes 90,000 to 100,000 clones, approximately 84% of them seen just once. Source material: PBMCs. These receptors all stem from a man in his 70s with lung cancer.

This clone has only one observation. The DNA for the CDR3 is TGTGCCAGCAGCCAAGTGGGGAGGGGACCGACTAATGAAAAACTGTTTTTT. It yields the protein CASSQVGRGPTNEKLFF. The V gene is TRBV4-2, the J gene TRBJ1-4, with a tentative D call TRBD1 (5 bases). CDR1 is LGHNA and CDR2 is YNFKEQ in the germline V gene. Trimming pared 1 base from V and 2 bases from J, leaving 14 bases between. There are 17 residues in the CDR3.

V usage is TRBV7-2 and J usage is TRBJ2-1; 9 nucleotides line up with TRBD1. The germline V gene has CDR1 SGHTA and CDR2 FQGNSA. CDR3 length: 15 amino acids. Trimming removed 5 bases from V and 9 bases from J; junction bases left unmatched: 11. For the CDR3, the DNA is TGTGCCAGCAGCCCAAGGACAGGGGACGGCACTGAGCAGTTCTTC. The encoded protein is CASSPRTGDGTEQFF.

This clone was detected a few times. The V gene is TRBV4-1, the J gene TRBJ1-4; D unresolved. The CDR3 runs 16 residues. V gave up 1 base and J gave up 5 bases, with 14 bases separating them. The germline V gene encodes CDR1 MGHRA and CDR2 YSYEKL. CDR3 residues: CASSQGLGQTNEKLFF. DNA of the CDR3: TGCGCCAGCAGCCAAGGTCTGGGTCAGACAAATGAAAAACTGTTTTTT.

The chain combines TRBV29-1 with TRBJ2-1, with 10 bases aligning to TRBD2. Germline CDR1 SQVTM, CDR2 ANQGSEA. This CDR3 comprises 19 residues. After removal of 0 bases from V and 7 bases from J, the junction contained 18 bases not matched to a gene. This CDR3 is CSVEDQGLAGVLKKNEQFF. CDR3 sequence (DNA): TGCAGCGTTGAAGATCAAGGGCTAGCGGGGGTTCTCAAAAAAAATGAGCAGTTCTTC.

V usage is TRBV9 and J usage is TRBJ2-3; 13 bases align to TRBD2. Germline assignment: CDR1 SGDLS and CDR2 YYNGEE. Unmatched junction bases numbered 7, after V lost 0 bases and J lost 12 bases. CDR3 size: 15 residues. The CDR3 here is CASSVEETSGGRQYF. For the CDR3, the DNA is TGTGCCAGCAGCGTAGAGGAGACTAGCGGGGGGAGACAGTATTTT.

This clone was seen more than once but under ten times. The chain couples TRBV7-8 to TRBJ1-1, with 10 bases fitting TRBD1. Germline assignment: CDR1 SGHVS and CDR2 FQNEAQ. With 4 bases clipped from V and 5 bases from J, the junction kept 4 bases outside the gene matches. The CDR3 extends over 14 amino acids. The CDR3 protein is CASSWGQGRTEAFF. CDR3 bases: TGTGCCAGCAGCTGGGGACAGGGGAGGACTGAAGCTTTCTTT.

This clone showed up just a few times. J is TRBJ1-1 and V is TRBV7-2, with 8 bases lining up with TRBD1. The CDR3 is 14 residues long. Germline CDR1 is SGHTA and CDR2 is FQGNSA. The J segment lost 5 bases and the V segment lost 5 bases, leaving 7 bases of the junction unmatched. The CDR3 loop reads CASSITGGWTEAFF. The CDR3, as DNA: TGTGCCAGCAGCATAACAGGGGGGTGGACTGAAGCTTTCTTT.

This chain links TRBV15 with TRBJ2-1; 14 nucleotides line up with TRBD2. The CDR3 contains 15 residues. Germline V lookup: CDR1 LNHNV, CDR2 YYDKDF (reference sequence). V was pared by 6 bases and J by 7 bases, with 5 bases of the junction left unmatched. The CDR3 nucleotides read TGTGCCACCAGTAGGACTAGCGGGGGGAAGAATGAGCAGTTCTTC. Translation gives CATSRTSGGKNEQFF.

V usage is TRBV5-1 and J usage is TRBJ1-6, with D uncertain. V dropped 4 bases and J dropped 6 bases, with 11 bases sitting between them. The CDR3 length is 14 residues. Germline CDR1 is SGHRS and CDR2 is YFSETQ. The CDR3 here is CASSLRDGNSPLHF. CDR3 DNA: TGCGCCAGCAGCCTCCGAGACGGTAATTCACCCCTCCACTTT. The full variable domain, with the rest looked up from reference TRBV5-1 and TRBJ1-6, is KAGVTQTPRYLIKTRGQQVTLSCSPISGHRSVSWYQQTPGQGLQFLFEYFSETQRNKGNFPGRFSGRQFSNSRSEMNVSTLELGDSALYLCASSLRDGNSPLHFGNGTRLTVT.

This clone is a singleton in its sample. In the same sample, other DNA sequences code for this CDR3. The chain has TRBV30 and TRBJ2-1, with D possibly TRBD1 on 6 matching bases. The V gene's germline CDR1 is GTSNPN and CDR2 SVGIG (reference sequence). The CDR3 is 15 amino acids. Between the trimmed V and J ends, which lost 3 bases and 6 bases, there was a span of 18 bases. CDR3 DNA sequence: TGTGCCTGGAGCCGAGGGGGAGCGCTGGCCAATGAGCAGTTCTTC. It is translated as CAWSRGGALANEQFF.

CDR3 nucleotides: TGTGCCAGCAGGGACCGGGTGGGCGGCTACACCTTC. Protein: CASRDRVGGYTF. The J gene is TRBJ1-2, the V gene TRBV27; D gene unclear. The length of the CDR3 is 12 residues. Trimming took off 6 bases at V and 8 bases at J, with 13 bases between the two ends. Germline values: CDR1 MNHEY, CDR2 SMNVEV (reference sequence).

J is TRBJ1-1 and V is TRBV19; 7 nucleotides match TRBD1. The V gene's germline CDR1 is LNHDA and CDR2 SQIVND (reference sequence). The CDR3 length is 14 residues. V was pared by 6 bases and J by 1 base, with 5 bases of the junction left unmatched. CDR3 in amino acids: CASRAGTANTEAFF. The CDR3 DNA reads TGTGCCAGTAGAGCCGGGACAGCGAACACTGAAGCTTTCTTT. The whole variable domain, remainder taken from reference TRBV19 and TRBJ1-1, is DGGITQSPKYLFRKEGQNVTLSCEQNLNHDAMYWYRQDPGQGLRLIYYSQIVNDFQKGDIAEGYSVSREKKESFPLTVTSAQKNPTAFYLCASRAGTANTEAFFGQGTRLTVV.

This chain links TRBV6-2 or TRBV6-3 with TRBJ1-5; maybe TRBD1 (6 bases). CDR3 length equals 14 residues. The germline V gene encodes CDR1 MNHEY and CDR2 SVGEGT. Deletions cut 2 bases from V and 6 bases from J, with 11 bases between. Here the CDR3 DNA reads TGTGCCAGCAGTTACAACAGGGATGGTCAGCCCCAGCATTTT. This translates into CASSYNRDGQPQHF.

This clone was counted once. J is TRBJ2-7 and V is TRBV6-1; 8 positions match TRBD1. The V gene's germline CDR1 is MNHNS and CDR2 SASEGT. The CDR3 has 17 residues. V lost 0 bases to trimming and J lost 3 bases; unmatched junction nucleotides: 10. CDR3 sequence (DNA): TGTGCCAGCAGTGAAGCACCGTTAGGACAGGGCAACTACGAGCAGTACTTC. Its translation is CASSEAPLGQGNYEQYF.

This clone was picked up a small number of times. This sequence joins TRBV11-2 and TRBJ1-5; D is ambiguous. The germline CDR1 and CDR2 sequences are SGHAT and FQNNGV. The CDR3 loop spans 13 amino acids. Deletions cut 5 bases from V and 4 bases from J, with 9 bases between. The CDR3 DNA sequence: TGTGCCAGCAGCCAGTCGACGAATCAGCCCCAGCATTTT. Amino acid sequence: CASSQSTNQPQHF.

This chain connects TRBV5-4 to TRBJ2-3, with D perhaps matching TRBD2 (6 bases). CDR1 is SGHNT and CDR2 is YYREEE in the germline V gene (reference sequence). Trimming removed 0 bases from V and 0 bases from J, with 11 bases in between. The CDR3 covers 16 residues. The CDR3 loop reads CASSLDRTTSTDTQYF. In DNA, the CDR3 is TGTGCCAGCAGCTTGGACAGGACTACTAGCACAGATACGCAGTATTTT.

The chain recombines TRBV4-1 with TRBJ2-1, with 8 nucleotides matching TRBD2. V lost 0 bases to trimming and J lost 0 bases; unmatched junction nucleotides: 4. In germline, CDR1 is MGHRA, CDR2 YSYEKL. CDR3 size: 17 residues. CDR3 protein: CASSQDKAGGSYNEQFF. In DNA form, the CDR3 reads TGCGCCAGCAGCCAAGATAAGGCGGGGGGCTCCTACAATGAGCAGTTCTTC.

The rearrangement joins TRBV25-1 to TRBJ1-2; D may be TRBD1 (6 bases). CDR1 and CDR2 from the germline V gene are MGHDK and SYGVNS. The CDR3 loop spans 14 amino acids. V lost 4 bases, J lost 6 bases, and 15 bases lay in between. The CDR3 DNA sequence: TGTGCCAGCAGTGCAATACAGGGAGGGGATGGCTACACCTTC. It yields the protein CASSAIQGGDGYTF.

V gene TRBV21-1 combines with J gene TRBJ1-1. TRBV21-1 is marked as a pseudogene. The CDR3 length is 16 residues. CDR3 coding DNA: TGTGCCAGCAGCAAAACCCGAGAGGGTAAGAACACTGAAGCTTTCTTT. Protein sequence: CASSKTREGKNTEAFF.

The chain joins TRBV18 to TRBJ1-1; 12 positions agree with TRBD1. V lost 4 bases, J lost 10 bases, and 7 bases stayed unmatched. Per germline, CDR1 KGHSH and CDR2 LQKENI. The CDR3 spans 14 residues. CDR3 bases: TGTGCCAGCTCACAAGGGGACAGGGGGCCTCGAGCTTTCTTT. This sequence encodes CASSQGDRGPRAFF.

The sample holds a few counts of this clone. The J gene is TRBJ2-3, the V gene TRBV2; 9 nucleotides align to TRBD2. Germline assignment: CDR1 SNHLY and CDR2 FYNNEI. V shed 7 bases and J 6 bases; nucleotides not matched to a gene: 11. The CDR3 has 15 residues. The CDR3 reads CASIILAGVVDTQYF. The CDR3 DNA sequence: TGTGCCAGCATCATATTAGCGGGGGTAGTTGATACGCAGTATTTT. Full variable domain (outside the CDR3, taken from reference TRBV2 and TRBJ2-3): EPEVTQTPSHQVTQMGQEVILRCVPISNHLYFYWYRQILGQKVEFLVSFYNNEISEKSEIFDDQFSVERPDGSNFTLKIRSTKLEDSAMYFCASIILAGVVDTQYFGPGTRLTVL.

The chain links TRBV18 to TRBJ1-2; D not resolved. V was pared by 5 bases and J by 7 bases, with 14 bases between. Germline V CDR1 and CDR2: KGHSH, LQKENI. The CDR3 is 13 amino acids. This CDR3 reads CASSSEGVGGYTF. CDR3 DNA: TGTGCCAGCTCATCGGAGGGAGTAGGTGGCTACACCTTC. Full variable domain (outside the CDR3, taken from reference TRBV18 and TRBJ1-2): NAGVMQNPRHLVRRRGQEARLRCSPMKGHSHVYWYRQLPEEGLKFMVYLQKENIIDESGMPKERFSAEFPKEGPSILRIQQVVRGDSAAYFCASSSEGVGGYTFGSGTRLTVV.

The genes are TRBV9 and TRBJ2-5, with TRBD2 identical over 12 bases. The CDR3 is 16 residues long. Germline loops: CDR1 SGDLS, CDR2 YYNGEE. V lost 3 bases to trimming and J lost 5 bases; unmatched junction nucleotides: 8. The CDR3 region has the DNA TGTGCCAGCAGCGACCTAGCGGGGGGGCCGGAGGAGACCCAGTACTTC. As protein: CASSDLAGGPEETQYF. Full variable domain (missing parts from reference TRBV9 and TRBJ2-5): DSGVTQTPKHLITATGQRVTLRCSPRSGDLSVYWYQQSLDQGLQFLIQYYNGEERAKGNILERFSAQQFPDLHSELNLSSLELGDSALYFCASSDLAGGPEETQYFGPGTRLLVL.

The J gene is TRBJ1-4, the V gene TRBV10-2; TRBD1 might be the D (5 bases). Trimming stripped 7 bases from V and 11 bases from J, with 20 bases between. Germline loops: CDR1 WSHSY, CDR2 SAAADI. The CDR3 is made up of 14 amino acids. In DNA form, the CDR3 reads TGCGCCAGCATAGGGGTTCCTGGGTCCGGTAAACTGTTTTTT. Translation: CASIGVPGSGKLFF.

The genes are TRBV13 and TRBJ2-2; 13 bases are shared with TRBD2. After removal of 5 bases from V and 6 bases from J, the junction contained 9 bases not matched to a gene. CDR3 length: 17 residues. Germline CDR1 PRHDT, CDR2 FYEKMQ (reference sequence). CDR3 DNA sequence: TGTGCCAGCAGCCTCACTAGCGGGGGGGCGTGGGCCGGGGAGCTGTTTTTT. This sequence encodes CASSLTSGGAWAGELFF.

This clone has a single count. The rearrangement uses TRBV6-5 and TRBJ2-2; D possibly corresponds to TRBD2 (5 bases). The CDR3 runs 15 residues. Per germline, CDR1 MNHEY and CDR2 SVGAGI. The V end lost 5 bases, the J end lost 2 bases, and 12 bases lay between the germline ends. The CDR3 loop reads CASSRPGSNTGELFF. In DNA, the CDR3 is TGTGCCAGCAGTAGACCGGGATCTAACACCGGGGAGCTGTTTTTT.

The rearrangement uses TRBV5-1 and TRBJ1-3; perhaps TRBD1 as D (6 bases). V shed 0 bases and J shed 1 base, with 14 bases lying between them. The germline CDR1 and CDR2 sequences are SGHRS and YFSETQ. This CDR3 region has 17 residues. CDR3 sequence (DNA): TGCGCCAGCAGCTTGGGGTCCGGACAGCTATCTGGAAACACCATATATTTT. Protein sequence: CASSLGSGQLSGNTIYF.

V is TRBV4-1 and J is TRBJ2-3, with 9 bases fitting TRBD1. J gave up 4 bases and V 4 bases, and 12 bases lay outside the gene matches. The CDR3 covers 17 residues. Germline V CDR1 and CDR2: MGHRA, YSYEKL. CDR3 nucleotide sequence: TGCGCCAGCAGCCCCGTGCCCGGGACAGGGTCCCCAGATACGCAGTATTTT. Protein: CASSPVPGTGSPDTQYF.

This chain joins TRBV25-1 and TRBJ2-3; TRBD1 might be the D (6 bases). This CDR3 spans 15 amino acids. V lost 9 bases, J lost 2 bases, and 18 bases lay in between. CDR1 is MGHDK, CDR2 SYGVNS, per germline. As DNA, the CDR3 is TGTGCCAGGCTCCAGAGGGGGACCCCCACAGATACGCAGTATTTT. Its protein is CARLQRGTPTDTQYF.

The V and J genes are TRBV7-3 and TRBJ2-1; 8 bases fit TRBD2. Losses at the gene ends were 1 base for V and 3 bases for J; bases not matched to a gene: 8. CDR1 and CDR2 from the germline V gene are SGHTA and FQGTGA. The CDR3 loop spans 17 amino acids. CDR3 coding DNA: TGTGCCAGCAGCTTAAAGGGAGGGGGACTAGGCTACAATGAGCAGTTCTTC. Translating gives CASSLKGGGLGYNEQFF.